These T cell receptor beta chains were read from a single sample in a study of blood T cell repertoires in COVID-19. Sequencing was performed with immunoSEQ multiplex PCR; in TCRdb, only in-frame clones are kept and a portion is missing. The sample holds about 300,000 clones, 70% to 85% seen once. Material: peripheral blood. These receptors originate from a human donor with COVID-19, enrolled during active disease. The donor label of this sample is uncertain. The CDR3 runs from the conserved cysteine through the conserved F or W. D genes are given only for firm matches. A clone size is listed for some rows: how often the clone was seen (once, few, many), or a class if it is expanded.

TRBJ2-7 . . 14 TRBV28 CASSFRLAPYEQYF TGTGCCAGCAGTTTTCGGCTAGCTCCCTACGAGCAGTACTTC
TRBJ1-3 . . 15 TRBV7-2 CASSLQGHRGNTIYF TGTGCCAGCAGCTTACAAGGGCACAGGGGAAACACCATATATTTT
TRBJ1-2 few TRBD1 15 TRBV19 CASSDRDRGGYGYTF TGTGCCAGTAGTGACCGGGACAGGGGTGGCTATGGCTACACCTTC
TRBJ2-5 . TRBD2 16 TRBV9 CASSPRASGSQETQYF TGTGCCAGCAGCCCCCGTGCTAGCGGATCCCAAGAGACCCAGTACTTC
TRBJ2-1 . TRBD2 15 TRBV28 CASRVLAGGYNEQFF TGTGCCAGCAGGGTTCTAGCGGGAGGTTACAATGAGCAGTTCTTC
TRBJ1-2 . . 13 TRBV5-4 CASSFPGSYGYTF TGTGCCAGCAGCTTCCCAGGATCCTATGGCTACACCTTC
TRBJ2-2 . TRBD1 16 TRBV5-1 CATQAGQGANTGELFF TGCGCCACCCAGGCGGGACAGGGGGCTAACACCGGGGAGCTGTTTTTT
TRBJ2-1 once TRBD2 14 TRBV10-2 CATGFSGTYNEQFF TGCGCCACAGGTTTTAGCGGGACCTACAATGAGCAGTTCTTC
TRBJ1-2 . . 13 TRBV14 CASSQDPPYGYTF TGTGCCAGCAGCCAAGATCCCCCTTATGGCTACACCTTC
TRBJ1-1 . . 16 TRBV27 CASSLSVGGVNTEAFF TGTGCCAGCAGTTTATCGGTAGGGGGGGTGAACACTGAAGCTTTCTTT
TRBJ2-1 few . 13 TRBV3-1/TRBV3-2 CASSQDERVWQFF TGTGCCAGCAGCCAAGATGAAAGAGTCTGGCAGTTCTTC
TRBJ1-2 . . 13 TRBV29-1 CSVAFGRGYGYTF TGCAGCGTGGCGTTTGGCAGGGGTTATGGCTACACCTTC
TRBJ1-2 once . 14 TRBV6-5 CASSLTGNSYGYTF TGTGCCAGCAGTTTAACAGGGAACTCCTATGGCTACACCTTC
TRBJ2-1 once . 17 TRBV3-1/TRBV3-2 CASSQEWSGHSYNEQFF TGTGCCAGCAGCCAAGAGTGGAGCGGGCACTCCTACAATGAGCAGTTCTTC
TRBJ2-6 . . 18 TRBV5-6 CASSPDSKSYSGANVLTF TGTGCCAGCAGTCCGGACAGCAAATCTTACTCTGGGGCCAACGTCCTGACTTTC
TRBJ2-7 . . 23 TRBV21-1 CASSPPKEGPGLSRCRKSYEQYF TGTGCCAGCAGCCCCCCAAAGGAGGGTCCGGGACTGTCACGATGTCGTAAATCCTACGAGCAGTACTTC
TRBJ2-5 . . 17 TRBV5-1 CASAAQLTANEPETQYF TGCGCCAGCGCCGCCCAGTTGACAGCCAACGAGCCAGAGACCCAGTACTTC
TRBJ2-7 . . 15 TRBV5-1 CASSLPGTLKGEQYF TGCGCCAGCAGCTTGCCCGGGACTCTAAAAGGGGAGCAGTACTTC
TRBJ2-5 . . 14 TRBV19 CASSPTGPQETQYF TGTGCCAGTAGCCCTACAGGGCCCCAAGAGACCCAGTACTTC
TRBJ2-7 . . 16 TRBV19 CASSPSQGPPLGEQYF TGTGCCAGTAGTCCTTCCCAGGGGCCACCGTTGGGAGAGCAGTACTTC
TRBJ2-7 . . 13 TRBV2 CASSEPGPYEQYF TGTGCCAGCAGTGAACCGGGTCCCTACGAGCAGTACTTC
TRBJ1-1 . . 19 TRBV6-1 CASSERVGLRSPQNTEAFF TGTGCCAGCAGTGAAAGAGTGGGCCTTCGATCGCCACAGAACACTGAAGCTTTCTTT